This T cell receptor beta chain is from a study of blood T cell repertoires in COVID-19. Turning to the study itself: COVID-19 samples collected from the United States, Italy and Spain covered acute and convalescent phases. T cells, B-cell-depleted T cells, or PBMCs provided the cDNA or gDNA that served as material.

Original processing methods: Nucleated cell number was recorded as an estimate derived from reference gene primer amplification. Sequenced by immunoSEQ multiplex PCR; TCRdb stores in-frame clones only, minus some. Clonal size and the V and J genes are those of that table, whereas D and trimming came from the DNA. This sample has about 45,000 clones, with 80% found just once. Germline V gene data show CDR1 as LNHDA and CDR2 as SQIVND (reference sequence). J was trimmed by 0 bases and V by 7 bases; bases with no gene match: 2. The CDR3 consists of 14 residues. This TCR was sampled from an older man with acute or convalescent COVID-19. The sequencing input was peripheral blood. This chain connects TRBV19 to TRBJ1-3, with 8 bases matching TRBD1. CDR3 in DNA: TGTGCCAGTACCCAGGGGGCCTCTGGAAACACCATATATTTT. This translates into CASTQGASGNTIYF.